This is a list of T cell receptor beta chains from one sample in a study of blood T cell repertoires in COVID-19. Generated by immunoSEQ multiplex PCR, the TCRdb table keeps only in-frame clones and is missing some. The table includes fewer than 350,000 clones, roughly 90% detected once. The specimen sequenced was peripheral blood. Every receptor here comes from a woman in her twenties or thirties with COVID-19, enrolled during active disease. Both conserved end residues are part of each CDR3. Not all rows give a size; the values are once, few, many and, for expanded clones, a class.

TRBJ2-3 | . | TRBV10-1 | CASSVEGLAGGTDTQYF
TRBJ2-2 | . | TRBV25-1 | CASSSELGRGNTGELFF
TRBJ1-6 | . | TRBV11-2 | CASSPGGAYNSPLHF
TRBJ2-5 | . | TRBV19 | CASSPTTDRGETQYF
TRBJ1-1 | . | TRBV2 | CATHSTGWWGFF
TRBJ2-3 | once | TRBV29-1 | CSVQGGSTDTQYF
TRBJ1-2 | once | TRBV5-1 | CASSLYRDDGYTF
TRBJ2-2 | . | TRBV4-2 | CASRPTGTGVTGELFF
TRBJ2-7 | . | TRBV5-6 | CASSYGQASAYEQYF
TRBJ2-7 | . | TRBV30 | CAWSVPGVEGWPSYEQYF
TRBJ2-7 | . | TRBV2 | CASSSIGGGSYEQYF
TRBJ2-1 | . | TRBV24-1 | CATSVGGRPSGGSYNEQFF
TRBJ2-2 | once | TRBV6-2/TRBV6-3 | CASNPPGVGVSTGELFF
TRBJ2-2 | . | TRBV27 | CASSSEDTGELFF
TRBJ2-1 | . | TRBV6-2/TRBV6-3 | CASSPRLAGGPNEQFF
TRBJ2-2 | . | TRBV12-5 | CASGFAGELFF
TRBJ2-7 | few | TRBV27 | CASSRTPYEQYF
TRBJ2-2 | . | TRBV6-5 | CATLPPTHAGELFF
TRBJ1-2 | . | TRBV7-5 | CVRSLAPVRTNYGYTF
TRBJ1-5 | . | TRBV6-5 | CASKGGDNQPQHF
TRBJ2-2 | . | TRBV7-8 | CASSLMFVRESTGELFF
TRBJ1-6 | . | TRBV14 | CASSYRQGVGSPLHF
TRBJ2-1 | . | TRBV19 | CASRFGGGDDNEQFF
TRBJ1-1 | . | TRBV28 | CASSSQPTTGNTEAFF
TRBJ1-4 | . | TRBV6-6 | CASSRDRGATNEKLFF
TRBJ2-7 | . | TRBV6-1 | CASSEWLGQSYEQYF
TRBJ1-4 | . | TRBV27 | CASRAGGGLGEKLFF
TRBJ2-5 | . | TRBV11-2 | CASSLGLWGLEETQYF
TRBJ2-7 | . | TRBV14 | CASSQGTVFDEQYF
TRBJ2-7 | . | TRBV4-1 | CASSLLARYEQYF
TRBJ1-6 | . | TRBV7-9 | CASSLALDSYNSPLHF
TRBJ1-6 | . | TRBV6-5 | CASSQVQVSPLHF
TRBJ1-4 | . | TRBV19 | CASSIGREKLFF
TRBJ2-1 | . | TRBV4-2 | CASSQARQGAGLF
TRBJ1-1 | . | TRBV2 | CASSSDPGQGTEAFF
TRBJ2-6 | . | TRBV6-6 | CASTQDIFLALTF
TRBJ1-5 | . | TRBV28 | CARDSGNQPQHF
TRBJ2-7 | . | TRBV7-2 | CASSLEVWDSGGALEQYF
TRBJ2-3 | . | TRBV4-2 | CASSLKRGTTDTQYF